Below, 15 T cell receptor beta chains from the same sample are listed, as sequenced in a study of blood T cell repertoires in COVID-19. TCRdb's copy holds only in-frame clones and misses some; the assay was immunoSEQ multiplex PCR. The sample contains tens of thousands of clones, less than 95% of which appear only once. The sample was peripheral blood. The receptors shown here come from an older man with acute or convalescent COVID-19.

V usage is TRBV6-5 and J usage is TRBJ2-1; D is unresolved. The CDR3 consists of 11 residues. V was shortened by 11 bases and J by 9 bases, with 14 bases between the two germline ends. The V gene's germline CDR1 is MNHEY and CDR2 SVGAGI. The CDR3 region has the DNA TGTGCCCCGAACCCCGCGATTGAGCAGTTCTTC. It specifies CAPNPAIEQFF.

V usage is TRBV28 and J usage is TRBJ2-3; D is possibly TRBD1 (6 bases). Germline CDR1 reads MDHEN; CDR2 reads SYDVKM. The CDR3 runs 15 residues. V was shortened by 5 bases and J by 3 bases, with 15 bases between the two germline ends. The CDR3 nucleotides read TGTGCCAGCAGTCTTGGGGGCGTATGGACAGATACGCAGTATTTT. This codes for CASSLGGVWTDTQYF.

The V gene is TRBV18, the J gene TRBJ1-4; no definite D call. CDR1 and CDR2 (germline): KGHSH, LQKENI. The CDR3 length is 15 residues. V was pared by 0 bases and J by 1 base, with 6 bases between. CDR3 amino acids: CASSPPLQTNEKLFF. CDR3 in DNA: TGTGCCAGCTCACCACCGTTACAAACTAATGAAAAACTGTTTTTT.

The chain employs TRBV7-2 and TRBJ1-5; 8 nucleotides agree with TRBD1. CDR3 length: 14 residues. With 5 bases clipped from V and 4 bases from J, the junction kept 4 bases outside the gene matches. Germline CDR1 is SGHTA and CDR2 is FQGNSA. In DNA, the CDR3 is TGTGCCAGCAGCACCGGACAGGGTAATCAGCCCCAGCATTTT. Amino acid sequence: CASSTGQGNQPQHF.

The genes are TRBV5-5 and TRBJ2-7; TRBD1 matches 9 bases. Trimming took 3 bases from V and 11 from J; bases not matched to a gene: 6. In germline, CDR1 is SGHKS, CDR2 YYEKEE (reference sequence). The CDR3 covers 12 residues. The CDR3 here is CASSWTGESEYF. The CDR3 nucleotides are TGTGCCAGCAGCTGGACAGGGGAGAGTGAGTACTTC.

The chain combines TRBV6-5 with TRBJ1-3, with D perhaps matching TRBD1 (6 bases). V was shortened by 4 bases and J by 0 bases, with 13 bases between the two germline ends. Germline CDR1 MNHEY, CDR2 SVGAGI. There are 16 residues in the CDR3. In DNA form, the CDR3 reads TGTGCCAGCAGTTTCCAGGGGTCCCTCTCTGGAAACACCATATATTTT. As protein: CASSFQGSLSGNTIYF.

V and J are TRBV2 and TRBJ1-5; D might be TRBD1 (6 bases). Trimming took off 6 bases at V and 6 bases at J, with 12 bases between the two ends. There are 13 residues in the CDR3. Per germline, CDR1 SNHLY and CDR2 FYNNEI. CDR3 sequence reads: CASRKGEGQPQHF. CDR3 DNA sequence: TGTGCCAGCAGGAAGGGGGAAGGTCAGCCCCAGCATTTT.

This clone was detected a few times. The V gene is TRBV5-4, the J gene TRBJ1-1; D unresolved. Trimming shortened V by 3 bases and J by 5 bases, and 8 bases separated the two germline ends. This CDR3 contains 12 residues. Looked up from germline, CDR1 is SGHNT and CDR2 is YYREEE (reference sequence). CDR3: CASSSSGTEAFF. CDR3 bases: TGTGCCAGCAGCTCCTCGGGGACTGAAGCTTTCTTT.

The J gene is TRBJ2-7, the V gene TRBV18; D possibly corresponds to TRBD2 (5 bases). Germline-derived CDR1 and CDR2 are KGHSH and LQKENI. This CDR3 comprises 15 residues. V was cut by 6 bases and J by 3 bases, with 18 bases left in between. The CDR3 nucleotides are TGTGCCAGCTCCGTCGGGGTGTTTACCCTCTACGAGCAGTACTTC. As protein: CASSVGVFTLYEQYF.

The chain couples TRBV2 to TRBJ2-2; D is possibly TRBD1 (5 bases). Germline V gives CDR1 SNHLY, CDR2 FYNNEI. The CDR3 contains 14 residues. Trimming took 7 bases from V and 3 from J, leaving 12 bases between them. The CDR3 loop reads CASKSQADTGELFF. The DNA of the CDR3 is TGTGCCAGCAAGTCACAGGCGGACACCGGGGAGCTGTTTTTT.

This chain links TRBV27 with TRBJ1-5, with a tentative D call TRBD1 (6 bases). The CDR3 sequence is 14 residues long. Trimming left V 6 bases short and J 6 bases short, with 15 bases between. From germline, CDR1 is MNHEY and CDR2 SMNVEV (reference sequence). The CDR3 reads CASRTTGLGQPQHF. In DNA form, the CDR3 reads TGTGCCAGCAGGACAACAGGGTTAGGTCAGCCCCAGCATTTT.

The rearrangement links TRBV4-1 to TRBJ1-5; no clear D gene. CDR3 size: 13 residues. Germline V CDR1 and CDR2: MGHRA, YSYEKL. Trimming removed 1 base from V and 3 bases from J, with 4 bases in between. Written as DNA, the CDR3 is TGCGCCAGCAGCCAAGTTAACAATCAGCCCCAGCATTTT. Its protein is CASSQVNNQPQHF.

The V and J genes are TRBV5-8 and TRBJ2-3; D might be TRBD1 (9 bases). V shed 2 bases and J shed 5 bases, with 30 bases lying between them. The CDR3 consists of 20 residues. Germline V lookup: CDR1 SGHTS, CDR2 YDEGEE. CDR3 sequence: CASSLPGGTGSHLRKDTQYF. The DNA of the CDR3 is TGTGCCAGCAGCTTACCGGGGGGGACAGGGAGTCACCTGAGGAAAGATACGCAGTATTTT.

This clone was found a few times. The rearrangement links TRBV19 to TRBJ1-4, with 8 positions matching TRBD1. V gave up 8 bases and J gave up 6 bases; unmatched junction bases: 14. The CDR3 extends over 16 amino acids. The germline gives CDR1 LNHDA, CDR2 SQIVND (reference sequence). The CDR3 sequence is CASQGAVGPEYEKLFF. DNA of the CDR3: TGTGCCAGTCAGGGGGCTGTAGGGCCGGAATATGAAAAACTGTTTTTT.

The chain is built from TRBV5-4 and TRBJ2-7; 8 bases are a match to TRBD2. Germline lookup yields CDR1 SGHNT and CDR2 YYREEE (reference sequence). Trimming removed 2 bases from V and 5 bases from J; junction bases left unmatched: 9. The CDR3 runs 15 residues. The DNA for the CDR3 is TGTGCCAGCAGCTTACTCAGCGGGAGTTACCACGAGCAGTACTTC. Translating it yields CASSLLSGSYHEQYF.